The clone carrying this TCR beta chain has at least ten counts. Its antigen is unidentified. The authors ran a second PCR of about 7 to 11 cycles using a sample-barcoded 5' primer and a J-beta primer mix. TCRdb reprocessed the 5' RACE reads via MiXCR and lists one record per CDR3 protein. This sample has some 640,000 distinct CDR3 sequences, with 25% to 35% found just once. Germline-derived CDR1 and CDR2 are SGHKS and YYEKEE (reference sequence). There are 15 residues in the CDR3. Between the trimmed V and J ends, which lost 1 base and 1 base, there was a span of 10 bases. This entry comes from a study of blood T cells in healthy people across ages. Study at large: Every two T cells gave about one barcoded beta molecule via template switching. Study-wide results and limits: Older individuals had lower TCR beta diversity per million T cells (the decline was roughly linear).

The authors isolated at least 6.5 million PBMCs per sample. The receptor was derived from an elderly woman in good health. The chain links TRBV5-5 to TRBJ2-3, with D possibly matching TRBD1 (6 bases). Sequencing used blood. CDR3 amino acids: CASSLTGSGTDTQYF. DNA for the CDR3: TGTGCCAGCAGCTTGACAGGGTCTGGCACAGATACGCAGTATTTT.